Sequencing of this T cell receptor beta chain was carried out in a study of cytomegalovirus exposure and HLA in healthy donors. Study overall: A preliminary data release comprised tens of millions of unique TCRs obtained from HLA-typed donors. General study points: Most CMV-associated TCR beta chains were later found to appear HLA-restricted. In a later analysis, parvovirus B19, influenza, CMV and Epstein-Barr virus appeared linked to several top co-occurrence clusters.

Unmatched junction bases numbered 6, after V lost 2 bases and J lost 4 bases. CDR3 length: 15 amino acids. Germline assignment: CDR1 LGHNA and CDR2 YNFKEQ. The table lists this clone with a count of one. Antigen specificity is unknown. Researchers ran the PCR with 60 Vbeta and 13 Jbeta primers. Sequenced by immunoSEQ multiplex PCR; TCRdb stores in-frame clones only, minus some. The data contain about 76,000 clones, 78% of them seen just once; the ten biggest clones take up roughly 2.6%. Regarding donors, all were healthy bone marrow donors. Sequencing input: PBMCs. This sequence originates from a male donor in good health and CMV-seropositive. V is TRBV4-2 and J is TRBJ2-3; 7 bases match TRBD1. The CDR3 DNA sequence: TGTGCCAGCAGCCAACGACAGGGCGCTTCAGATACGCAGTATTTT. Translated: CASSQRQGASDTQYF.